These T cell receptor beta chains were read from a single sample in a study of radiotherapy plus CTLA-4 blockade in lung cancer. Measured with immunoSEQ multiplex PCR; TCRdb has only the in-frame clones, and not every one. The sample lists 50,000 to 60,000 clones, more than 60% occurring once. Sequencing used peripheral blood, obtained from a patient treated with radiotherapy plus ipilimumab. The receptors stem from a human donor with non-small cell lung cancer who had a complete response to radiotherapy plus ipilimumab. CDR3s include the opening cysteine and the closing phenylalanine or tryptophan. The D gene is left open where the match is weak. Size is stated for part of the rows, as once, few or many counts, or as a class when the clone is expanded.

J gene: TRBJ2-5
D gene: TRBD2
clone size: once
V gene: TRBV11-3
CDR3 DNA: TGTGCCAGCAGTGCGGGGACGGGGGGGCAAGAGACCCAGTACTTC
CDR3 protein: CASSAGTGGQETQYF

J gene: TRBJ2-7
D gene: .
clone size: .
V gene: TRBV7-2
CDR3 DNA: TGTGCCAGCAGCCCAAAACAGGTCTACGAGCAGTACTTC
CDR3 protein: CASSPKQVYEQYF

J gene: TRBJ1-1
D gene: TRBD1
clone size: .
V gene: TRBV7-2
CDR3 DNA: TGTGCCAGCAGCTCGGGGACAGGGAACACTGAAGCTTTCTTT
CDR3 protein: CASSSGTGNTEAFF

J gene: TRBJ1-1
D gene: .
clone size: few
V gene: TRBV11-2
CDR3 DNA: TGTGCCAGCAGCTCTGTTCGGGGGTTCACTGAAGCTTTCTTT
CDR3 protein: CASSSVRGFTEAFF

J gene: TRBJ1-1
D gene: TRBD1
clone size: .
V gene: TRBV7-2
CDR3 DNA: TGTGCCAGCAGCTCCCGACAGGGGTCCACTGAAGCTTTCTTT
CDR3 protein: CASSSRQGSTEAFF

J gene: TRBJ2-5
D gene: .
clone size: .
V gene: TRBV19
CDR3 DNA: TGTGCCAGTAGTACGGTAGCGGCCCAAGAGACCCAGTACTTC
CDR3 protein: CASSTVAAQETQYF

J gene: TRBJ2-7
D gene: .
clone size: .
V gene: TRBV5-1
CDR3 DNA: TGCGCCAGCAGCGTTACGAGGGACGAGCAGTACTTC
CDR3 protein: CASSVTRDEQYF

J gene: TRBJ1-1
D gene: TRBD1
clone size: once
V gene: TRBV9
CDR3 DNA: TGTGCCAGCAGCGAAGGGACAGGGGACACTGAAGCTTTCTTT
CDR3 protein: CASSEGTGDTEAFF

J gene: TRBJ1-1
D gene: TRBD1
clone size: .
V gene: TRBV5-1
CDR3 DNA: TGCGCCAGCAGCTTGGCACCTCAGGGGGCAAGTGACACTGAAGCTTTCTTT
CDR3 protein: CASSLAPQGASDTEAFF

J gene: TRBJ2-1
D gene: .
clone size: once
V gene: TRBV7-9
CDR3 DNA: TGTGCCAGCAGCGCCCCGACTAGTTTAGGTGAGCAGTTCTTC
CDR3 protein: CASSAPTSLGEQFF

J gene: TRBJ2-5
D gene: .
clone size: .
V gene: TRBV7-2
CDR3 DNA: TGTGCCAGCAGCCCAGCGACGGAGACCCAGTACTTC
CDR3 protein: CASSPATETQYF

J gene: TRBJ2-3
D gene: .
clone size: .
V gene: TRBV4-3
CDR3 DNA: TGCGCCAGCAGCCAGGACACCGGGACAATTGCAGATACGCAGTATTTT
CDR3 protein: CASSQDTGTIADTQYF

J gene: TRBJ2-2
D gene: .
clone size: .
V gene: TRBV6-1
CDR3 DNA: TGTGCCAGCAGTGAAGGTGGCGGGGTACTTCCCGGGGAGCTGTTTTTT
CDR3 protein: CASSEGGGVLPGELFF

J gene: TRBJ2-5
D gene: TRBD2
clone size: few
V gene: TRBV7-7
CDR3 DNA: TGTGCTAGCAGACTAGCGGGGGGACAAGAGACCCAGTACTTC
CDR3 protein: CASRLAGGQETQYF

J gene: TRBJ2-3
D gene: TRBD1
clone size: .
V gene: TRBV25-1
CDR3 DNA: TGTGCCAGCAGTGCAGGTTTGGGACAGGTAGATACGCAGTATTTT
CDR3 protein: CASSAGLGQVDTQYF

J gene: TRBJ2-3
D gene: TRBD2
clone size: .
V gene: TRBV18
CDR3 DNA: TGTGCCAGCTCACCCAGCCTAGCGGGAAGTGCAGATACGCAGTATTTT
CDR3 protein: CASSPSLAGSADTQYF

J gene: TRBJ1-4
D gene: .
clone size: .
V gene: TRBV18
CDR3 DNA: TGTGCCAGCTCCCACTCCGCAACTAATGAAAAACTGTTTTTT
CDR3 protein: CASSHSATNEKLFF

J gene: TRBJ1-6
D gene: .
clone size: .
V gene: TRBV19
CDR3 DNA: TGTGCCAGTAGTCCATGGACAATGAATTCACCCCTCCACTTT
CDR3 protein: CASSPWTMNSPLHF

J gene: TRBJ1-2
D gene: TRBD1
clone size: .
V gene: TRBV7-2
CDR3 DNA: TGTGCCAGCAGCTTACAGGGGGCAAACTATGGCTACACCTTC
CDR3 protein: CASSLQGANYGYTF

J gene: TRBJ1-2
D gene: .
clone size: .
V gene: TRBV6-1
CDR3 DNA: TGTGCCAGTTCGACACTCTCCCGAGATACCCTCTTC
CDR3 protein: CASSTLSRDTLF

J gene: TRBJ2-6
D gene: .
clone size: .
V gene: TRBV19
CDR3 DNA: TGTGCCAGTAGTATCCCCGGGGTGGCCTCTGGGGCCAACGTCCTGACTTTC
CDR3 protein: CASSIPGVASGANVLTF

J gene: TRBJ1-2
D gene: .
clone size: .
V gene: TRBV7-9
CDR3 DNA: TGTGCCAGCAGCCTTTTGGGACTGATCTATGGCTACACCTTC
CDR3 protein: CASSLLGLIYGYTF

J gene: TRBJ2-3
D gene: .
clone size: .
V gene: TRBV7-2
CDR3 DNA: TGTGCCAGCAGCTTAGGTAGCGGCAGCACAGATACGCAGTATTTT
CDR3 protein: CASSLGSGSTDTQYF

J gene: TRBJ2-5
D gene: TRBD2
clone size: .
V gene: TRBV11-2
CDR3 DNA: TGTGCCAGCAGCTTAGATGGGACTAGCGGGGGGGCGACCCAGTACTTC
CDR3 protein: CASSLDGTSGGATQYF

J gene: TRBJ1-2
D gene: .
clone size: few
V gene: TRBV7-2
CDR3 DNA: TGTGCCAGCAGCGTACAGGAAAACTATGGCTACACCTTC
CDR3 protein: CASSVQENYGYTF

J gene: TRBJ2-7
D gene: .
clone size: few
V gene: TRBV12-5
CDR3 DNA: TGTGCTAGTGGCCTTACCGCGGGTTACGAGCAGTACTTC
CDR3 protein: CASGLTAGYEQYF

J gene: TRBJ1-5
D gene: .
clone size: once
V gene: TRBV19
CDR3 DNA: TGTGCCAGTATCGAGGGTACAGGGAATCAGCCCCAGCATTTT
CDR3 protein: CASIEGTGNQPQHF

J gene: TRBJ2-1
D gene: TRBD2
clone size: .
V gene: TRBV6-6
CDR3 DNA: TGTGCCAGCAGTTACACCGGGACTAGCGGGAGTGAACAGTTCTTC
CDR3 protein: CASSYTGTSGSEQFF

J gene: TRBJ2-3
D gene: TRBD2
clone size: .
V gene: TRBV9
CDR3 DNA: TGTGCCAGCAGCGTACGGTGGCTAGCGGGAGAGCCCAGGAGGGATACGCAGTATTTT
CDR3 protein: CASSVRWLAGEPRRDTQYF

J gene: TRBJ2-1
D gene: TRBD1
clone size: .
V gene: TRBV4-3
CDR3 DNA: TGCGCCAGCAGCCCGGGACAGGGGGCTTATGAGCAGTTCTTC
CDR3 protein: CASSPGQGAYEQFF